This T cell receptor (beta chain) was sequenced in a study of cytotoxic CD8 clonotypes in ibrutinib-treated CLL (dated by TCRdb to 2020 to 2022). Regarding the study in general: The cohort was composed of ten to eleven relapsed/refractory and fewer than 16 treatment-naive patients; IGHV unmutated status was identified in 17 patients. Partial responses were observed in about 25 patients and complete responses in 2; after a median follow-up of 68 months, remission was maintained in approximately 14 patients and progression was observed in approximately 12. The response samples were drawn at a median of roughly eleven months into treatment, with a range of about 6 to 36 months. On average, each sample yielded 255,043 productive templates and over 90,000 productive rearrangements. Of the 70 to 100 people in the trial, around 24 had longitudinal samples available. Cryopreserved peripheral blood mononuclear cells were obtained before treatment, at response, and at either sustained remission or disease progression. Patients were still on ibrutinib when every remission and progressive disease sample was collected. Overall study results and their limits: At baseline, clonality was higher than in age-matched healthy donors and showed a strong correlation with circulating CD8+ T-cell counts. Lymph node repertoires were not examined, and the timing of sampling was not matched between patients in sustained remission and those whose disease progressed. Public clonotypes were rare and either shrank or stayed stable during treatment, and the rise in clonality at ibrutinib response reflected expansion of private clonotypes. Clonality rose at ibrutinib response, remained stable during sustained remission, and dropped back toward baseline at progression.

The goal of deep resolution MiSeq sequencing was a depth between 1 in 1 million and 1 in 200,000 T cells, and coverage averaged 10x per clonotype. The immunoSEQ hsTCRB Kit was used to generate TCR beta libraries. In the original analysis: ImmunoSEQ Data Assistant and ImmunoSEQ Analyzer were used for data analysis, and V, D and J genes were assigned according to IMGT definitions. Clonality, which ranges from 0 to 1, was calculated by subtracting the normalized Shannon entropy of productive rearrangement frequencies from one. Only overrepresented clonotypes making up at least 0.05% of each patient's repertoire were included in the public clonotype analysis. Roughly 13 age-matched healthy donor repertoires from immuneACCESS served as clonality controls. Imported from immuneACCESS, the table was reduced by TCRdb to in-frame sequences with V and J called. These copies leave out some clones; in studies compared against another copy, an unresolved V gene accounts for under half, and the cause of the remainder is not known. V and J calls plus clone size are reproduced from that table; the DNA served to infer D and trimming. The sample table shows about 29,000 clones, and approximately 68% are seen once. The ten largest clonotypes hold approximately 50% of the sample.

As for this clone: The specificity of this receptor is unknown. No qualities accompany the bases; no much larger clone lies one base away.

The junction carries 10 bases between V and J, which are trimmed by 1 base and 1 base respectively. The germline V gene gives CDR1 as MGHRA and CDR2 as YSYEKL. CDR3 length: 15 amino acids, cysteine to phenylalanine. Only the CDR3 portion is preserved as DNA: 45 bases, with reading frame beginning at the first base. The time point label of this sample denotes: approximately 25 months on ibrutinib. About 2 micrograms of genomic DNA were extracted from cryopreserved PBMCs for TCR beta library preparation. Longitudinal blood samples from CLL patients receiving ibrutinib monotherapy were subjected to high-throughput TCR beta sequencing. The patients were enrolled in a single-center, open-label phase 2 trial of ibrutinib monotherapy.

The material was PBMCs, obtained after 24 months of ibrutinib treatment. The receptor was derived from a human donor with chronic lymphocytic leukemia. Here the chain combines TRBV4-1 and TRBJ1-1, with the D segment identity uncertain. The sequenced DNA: TGCGCCAGCAGCCAAGTTTGGACGGCGAACACTGAAGCTTTCTTT. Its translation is CASSQVWTANTEAFF.